These T cell receptor beta chains were read from a single sample in a study of Tregs in tolerant kidney transplant recipients. The table came from immunoSEQ multiplex PCR; TCRdb's copy has only in-frame clones and leaves some out. The sample includes about 110,000 clones, 90% of them seen just once. Sample: CD4+ T cells from blood, taken before the transplant. The receptors here all came from a human donor who received a combined kidney and bone marrow transplant. Both conserved end residues are part of each CDR3. Fields, in order: D gene, clone size, J gene, V gene, CDR3 DNA, CDR3 protein. The D gene is left open where the match is weak. Clone size is shown for a subset of rows, as once, few, many or a class of expanded clone.

D gene: .
clone size: .
J gene: TRBJ1-2
V gene: TRBV28
CDR3 DNA: TGTGCCAGCAGCCTAGGGGGGGTGGACGGACGGGACTATGGCTACACCTTC
CDR3 protein: CASSLGGVDGRDYGYTF

D gene: TRBD1
clone size: few
J gene: TRBJ1-2
V gene: TRBV7-2
CDR3 DNA: TGTGCCAGCAGCTTCGACAGGGGTGATGGCTACACCTTC
CDR3 protein: CASSFDRGDGYTF

D gene: .
clone size: .
J gene: TRBJ1-1
V gene: TRBV19
CDR3 DNA: TGTGCCAGTAGTCCCCAATTTAAGTCTGGCGGGTCTGAAGCTTTCTTT
CDR3 protein: CASSPQFKSGGSEAFF

D gene: .
clone size: .
J gene: TRBJ2-6
V gene: TRBV9
CDR3 DNA: TGTGCCAGCAGCGTAGGGGGCGGACTATCAACTGGGGCCAACGTCCTGACTTTC
CDR3 protein: CASSVGGGLSTGANVLTF

D gene: .
clone size: .
J gene: TRBJ1-1
V gene: TRBV5-1
CDR3 DNA: TGCGCCAGCAGCTTGCCGGGATATGAAGCTTTCTTT
CDR3 protein: CASSLPGYEAFF

D gene: TRBD1
clone size: .
J gene: TRBJ2-1
V gene: TRBV7-2
CDR3 DNA: TGTGCCAGCAGCACAGGGGGGTTGTACAATGAGCAGTTCTTC
CDR3 protein: CASSTGGLYNEQFF

D gene: TRBD1
clone size: .
J gene: TRBJ2-7
V gene: TRBV9
CDR3 DNA: TGTGCCAGCAGCGTAGGCCCGGGACAGTTAGCCTACGAGCAGTACTTC
CDR3 protein: CASSVGPGQLAYEQYF

D gene: .
clone size: .
J gene: TRBJ1-2
V gene: TRBV5-5
CDR3 DNA: TGTGCCAGCAGCTTGGTCCCACTATATGGCTACACCTTC
CDR3 protein: CASSLVPLYGYTF

D gene: TRBD1
clone size: .
J gene: TRBJ1-5
V gene: TRBV5-6
CDR3 DNA: TGTGCCAGCAGTTCGACAGGGGGGTATCAGCCCCAGCATTTT
CDR3 protein: CASSSTGGYQPQHF

D gene: TRBD1
clone size: .
J gene: TRBJ1-2
V gene: TRBV28
CDR3 DNA: TGTGCGCTTCAAAGGGGGCAAGGAGGGAACTATGGCTACACCTTC
CDR3 protein: CALQRGQGGNYGYTF

D gene: .
clone size: .
J gene: TRBJ1-3
V gene: TRBV25-1
CDR3 DNA: TGTGCCAGCAGTGACCCCCTCAGGGCTTCTGGAAACACCATATATTTT
CDR3 protein: CASSDPLRASGNTIYF

D gene: .
clone size: once
J gene: TRBJ2-5
V gene: TRBV7-7
CDR3 DNA: TGTGCCAGCAGCTTACTGGGCAAGCAAGAGACCCAGTACTTC
CDR3 protein: CASSLLGKQETQYF

D gene: TRBD2
clone size: .
J gene: TRBJ2-7
V gene: TRBV6-6
CDR3 DNA: TGTGCCAGCGGCCGGGGGGACTACTCCTACGAGCAGTACTTC
CDR3 protein: CASGRGDYSYEQYF

D gene: TRBD2
clone size: .
J gene: TRBJ2-7
V gene: TRBV4-2
CDR3 DNA: TGTGCCAGCAGCCAAAAGTTTACAGCGGGGACGACCTACGAGCAGTACTTC
CDR3 protein: CASSQKFTAGTTYEQYF

D gene: TRBD2
clone size: .
J gene: TRBJ2-3
V gene: TRBV28
CDR3 DNA: TGTGCCAGCAGTTACCGTTTTAGCGGGGTCAAGGGGACGCAGTATTTT
CDR3 protein: CASSYRFSGVKGTQYF

D gene: TRBD1
clone size: .
J gene: TRBJ2-3
V gene: TRBV11-2
CDR3 DNA: TGTGCCAGCAGCTTAACAGGGGGAAGGTGGACAGATACGCAGTATTTT
CDR3 protein: CASSLTGGRWTDTQYF

D gene: TRBD2
clone size: .
J gene: TRBJ2-3
V gene: TRBV28
CDR3 DNA: TGTGCCAGCTGCCCGGGGGGGAGCACAGATACGCAGTATTTT
CDR3 protein: CASCPGGSTDTQYF

D gene: .
clone size: .
J gene: TRBJ2-5
V gene: TRBV19
CDR3 DNA: TGTGCCAGTAGCCCGGAGGCTTTTGGGGAGACCCAGTACTTC
CDR3 protein: CASSPEAFGETQYF

D gene: TRBD1
clone size: .
J gene: TRBJ1-2
V gene: TRBV5-1
CDR3 DNA: TGCGCCAGCAGCTGGGACAGGGTTTCGGGTTACGGCTACACCTTC
CDR3 protein: CASSWDRVSGYGYTF

D gene: .
clone size: .
J gene: TRBJ1-4
V gene: TRBV7-6
CDR3 DNA: TGTGCCAGCAGCTTAGGACAGACCCACGCAACTAATGAAAAACTGTTTTTT
CDR3 protein: CASSLGQTHATNEKLFF

D gene: .
clone size: .
J gene: TRBJ2-1
V gene: TRBV28
CDR3 DNA: TGTGCCAGCAGTTTCACGGGGAGCTCCTACAATGAGCAGTTCTTC
CDR3 protein: CASSFTGSSYNEQFF

D gene: .
clone size: .
J gene: TRBJ2-7
V gene: TRBV28
CDR3 DNA: TGTGCCAGCATCGGCGGAACAATCTCCTACGAGCAGTACTTC
CDR3 protein: CASIGGTISYEQYF

D gene: .
clone size: .
J gene: TRBJ2-7
V gene: TRBV6-6
CDR3 DNA: TGTGCCAGCAATGGGGGGGGGCTCTCCTACGAGCAGTACTTC
CDR3 protein: CASNGGGLSYEQYF

D gene: .
clone size: once
J gene: TRBJ2-7
V gene: TRBV7-2
CDR3 DNA: TGTGCCAGCAGCCCCTCTACCTCCGGGACCTACGAGCAGTACTTC
CDR3 protein: CASSPSTSGTYEQYF

D gene: TRBD2
clone size: .
J gene: TRBJ2-7
V gene: TRBV6-5
CDR3 DNA: TGTGCCAGCAGGGCTCCGGGACTAGCGACCTACGAGCAGTACTTC
CDR3 protein: CASRAPGLATYEQYF

D gene: TRBD1
clone size: .
J gene: TRBJ1-3
V gene: TRBV4-2
CDR3 DNA: TGTGCCAGCAGCCAAGATTTGGGGACAGCCTCTGGAAACACCATATATTTT
CDR3 protein: CASSQDLGTASGNTIYF

D gene: .
clone size: .
J gene: TRBJ2-4
V gene: TRBV5-1
CDR3 DNA: TGCGCCAGCAGCTTGGGGCCCCTCCCCATTCAGTACTTC
CDR3 protein: CASSLGPLPIQYF

D gene: .
clone size: .
J gene: TRBJ2-7
V gene: TRBV30
CDR3 DNA: TGTGCCTGGGGACGGGGTTTACGCTACGAGCAGTACTTC
CDR3 protein: CAWGRGLRYEQYF

D gene: .
clone size: .
J gene: TRBJ1-2
V gene: TRBV5-8
CDR3 DNA: TGTGCCAGCAGCCGGCGGGGGAGTGGGGGCTACACCTTC
CDR3 protein: CASSRRGSGGYTF

D gene: .
clone size: .
J gene: TRBJ1-1
V gene: TRBV28
CDR3 DNA: TGTGCCAGCAGACGGGGACACTTGAACTGGGACACTGAAGCTTTCTTT
CDR3 protein: CASRRGHLNWDTEAFF

D gene: TRBD1
clone size: .
J gene: TRBJ2-1
V gene: TRBV4-1
CDR3 DNA: TGCGCCAGCAGCGGGACAGGGGTGCGCTTCGGAAGATACAATGAGCAGTTCTTC
CDR3 protein: CASSGTGVRFGRYNEQFF

D gene: TRBD1
clone size: .
J gene: TRBJ1-1
V gene: TRBV5-8
CDR3 DNA: TGTGCCAGCAGCGTTTGGACAGGGGCAAACACTGAAGCTTTCTTT
CDR3 protein: CASSVWTGANTEAFF

D gene: .
clone size: .
J gene: TRBJ1-1
V gene: TRBV5-8
CDR3 DNA: TGTGCCAGCAGCCGAGATGTCGGGTTTTCGAACACTGAAGCTTTCTTT
CDR3 protein: CASSRDVGFSNTEAFF

D gene: TRBD1
clone size: few
J gene: TRBJ2-7
V gene: TRBV19
CDR3 DNA: TGTGCCAGTAGTTCGGACAGGGGGACCGACGAGCAGTACTTC
CDR3 protein: CASSSDRGTDEQYF

D gene: .
clone size: .
J gene: TRBJ2-7
V gene: TRBV7-9
CDR3 DNA: TGTGCCAGCAGCGCGGGACAGCACTTCTACGAGCAGTACTTC
CDR3 protein: CASSAGQHFYEQYF

D gene: TRBD1
clone size: .
J gene: TRBJ1-2
V gene: TRBV5-6
CDR3 DNA: TGTGCCAGCAGCTTGGTTGGGACAGGGACCAGAAAATCGGGCTACACCTTC
CDR3 protein: CASSLVGTGTRKSGYTF

D gene: TRBD2
clone size: .
J gene: TRBJ2-7
V gene: TRBV19
CDR3 DNA: TGTGCCAGTAGTTCTAGGACTAGCGGGAGTGAGCAGTACTTC
CDR3 protein: CASSSRTSGSEQYF

D gene: TRBD1
clone size: once
J gene: TRBJ2-5
V gene: TRBV5-1
CDR3 DNA: TGCGCCAGCAGCCCCGATCGACAGGGCCGTGGAGAGACCCAGTACTTC
CDR3 protein: CASSPDRQGRGETQYF

D gene: .
clone size: few
J gene: TRBJ1-2
V gene: TRBV5-6
CDR3 DNA: TGTGCCAGCACCAAACACACTAACTATGGCTACACCTTC
CDR3 protein: CASTKHTNYGYTF

D gene: TRBD1
clone size: .
J gene: TRBJ2-7
V gene: TRBV5-4
CDR3 DNA: TGTGCCAGCAGGCCCCGGGACAGGGCCTACGAGCAGTACTTC
CDR3 protein: CASRPRDRAYEQYF

D gene: .
clone size: .
J gene: TRBJ1-2
V gene: TRBV6-6
CDR3 DNA: TGTGCCAGCAGCCCCGGACAGCGAAACTACACCTTC
CDR3 protein: CASSPGQRNYTF

D gene: .
clone size: .
J gene: TRBJ1-2
V gene: TRBV5-1
CDR3 DNA: TGCGCCAGCAGCCCTTCAACAGGGAGCTATGGCTACACCTTC
CDR3 protein: CASSPSTGSYGYTF

D gene: .
clone size: .
J gene: TRBJ2-1
V gene: TRBV5-4
CDR3 DNA: TGTGCCAGCAGCTCCTCGGGTGGGAGATTGGCCCATGAGCAGTTCTTC
CDR3 protein: CASSSSGGRLAHEQFF

D gene: TRBD1
clone size: .
J gene: TRBJ2-1
V gene: TRBV2
CDR3 DNA: TGTGCCAGCAGTCCGACAGGGGGGAACTACAATGAGCAGTTCTTC
CDR3 protein: CASSPTGGNYNEQFF

D gene: TRBD1
clone size: .
J gene: TRBJ2-3
V gene: TRBV6-1
CDR3 DNA: TGTGCCACAAGGACAGGGCTTAGCACAGATACGCAGTATTTT
CDR3 protein: CATRTGLSTDTQYF

D gene: .
clone size: few
J gene: TRBJ1-1
V gene: TRBV6-5
CDR3 DNA: TGTGCCAGCAGCGAAGGGGGGGTGAACACTGAAGCTTTCTTT
CDR3 protein: CASSEGGVNTEAFF

D gene: TRBD2
clone size: few
J gene: TRBJ2-1
V gene: TRBV28
CDR3 DNA: TGTGCCAGCAGTTTCCCCCCCGGACTAGTCGATCTTGGCGAGCAGTTCTTC
CDR3 protein: CASSFPPGLVDLGEQFF